This passage covers 19 T cell receptor beta chains from one sample sequenced in a study of T-cell reconstitution after alpha-beta-depleted transplantation in children. The TCRbeta library was prepared with unique molecular identifiers. TCRdb recomputed calls from the PCR reads with MiXCR, one row per CDR3 protein. The sample lists nearly 250,000 distinct CDR3 sequences, roughly 8% occurring once. Source: PBMCs, mostly from graft donor cells, taken 180 days after TCRalphabeta/CD19-depleted stem cell transplant. These receptors all come from a male patient aged 10-17 years who had a stem cell transplant for acute lymphoblastic leukemia, so the T cells may come from the graft donor.

This clonotype came up many times. The CDR3 DNA is TGCAGCGTTGAAGAGGGGACCCGACAGGGGAGGGAATACAAAAACATTCAGTACTTC. It yields the protein CSVEEGTRQGREYKNIQYF. The V and J genes are TRBV29-1 and TRBJ2-4; tentative D call: TRBD1 (8 bases). The CDR3 runs 19 residues. Germline V gene data show CDR1 as SQVTM and CDR2 as ANQGSEA. The V gene lost 0 bases and the J gene lost 3 bases, with 24 bases spanning the gap.

This clonotype was observed a handful of times. The chain couples TRBV4-1 to TRBJ2-1; 11 bases agree with TRBD2. The J segment lost 8 bases and the V segment lost 0 bases, leaving 12 bases of the junction unmatched. CDR3 length: 18 amino acids. Germline-derived CDR1 and CDR2 are MGHRA and YSYEKL. The CDR3: CASSQERGLAVFRDEQFF. CDR3 in DNA: TGCGCCAGCAGCCAAGAGAGGGGACTAGCGGTTTTTCGGGATGAGCAGTTCTTC.

This clonotype has only a few counts. The chain links TRBV7-3 to TRBJ2-7, with D maybe TRBD2 (5 bases). The CDR3 sequence is 14 residues long. V was cut by 5 bases and J by 2 bases, with 13 bases left in between. Germline lookup yields CDR1 SGHTA and CDR2 FQGTGA. The DNA of the CDR3 is TGTGCCAGCAGCCCGGCGGCGGGCCCCTACGAGCAGTACTTC. Protein product: CASSPAAGPYEQYF.

To note about this clonotype: This may be a read error: a much more frequent sequence differs by one nucleotide. The V gene is TRBV25-1, the J gene TRBJ1-1, with a tentative D call TRBD1 (6 bases). The CDR3 is 14 residues long. Germline CDR1 MGHDK, CDR2 SYGVNS. Trimming left V 6 bases short and J 3 bases short, with 14 bases between. The CDR3 reads CASSKTGTYTEAFF. The CDR3, as DNA: TGTGCCAGCAGCAAGACAGGAACGTACACTGAAGCTTTCTTT.

This clonotype came up many times. The chain employs TRBV29-1 and TRBJ1-1; 8 nucleotides line up with TRBD1. The CDR3 contains 17 residues. Germline CDR1 SQVTM, CDR2 ANQGSEA. J lost 0 bases, V lost 4 bases, and 13 bases had no gene match. DNA of the CDR3: TGCAGCGTTGCCCCCCGGACAGGGTGGGGGATGAACACTGAAGCTTTCTTT. As protein: CSVAPRTGWGMNTEAFF.

This clonotype was found many times. This chain uses TRBV5-1 with TRBJ2-7, with 9 bases identical to TRBD2. J lost 5 bases, V lost 0 bases, and 12 bases had no gene match. Looked up from germline, CDR1 is SGHRS and CDR2 is YFSETQ. The CDR3 extends over 17 amino acids. CDR3 protein: CASSLALIAGEPHEQYF. The CDR3 DNA reads as TGCGCCAGCAGCTTGGCTCTCATAGCGGGAGAGCCCCACGAGCAGTACTTC.

The rearrangement uses TRBV29-1 and TRBJ1-1; TRBD1 matches 7 bases. Unmatched junction bases numbered 3, after V lost 6 bases and J lost 2 bases. Germline V CDR1 and CDR2: SQVTM, ANQGSEA. CDR3 size: 12 residues. The CDR3 reads CSVTGSNTEAFF. CDR3 bases: TGCAGCGTGACAGGGAGCAACACTGAAGCTTTCTTT.

This clonotype has at least ten counts. J is TRBJ2-7 and V is TRBV7-2, with D possibly being TRBD2 (5 bases). This CDR3 contains 15 residues. Germline-derived CDR1 and CDR2 are SGHTA and FQGNSA. V lost 4 bases and J lost 4, with 17 bases in between. Here the CDR3 DNA reads TGTGCCAGCAGCTCCCCCAATCGGGATGGGTACGAGCAGTACTTC. Translation: CASSSPNRDGYEQYF.

This clonotype occurred many times. V and J are TRBV6-2 or TRBV6-3 and TRBJ2-1, with 10 nucleotides matching TRBD2. J gave up 7 bases and V 6 bases, and 3 bases lay outside the gene matches. Looked up from germline, CDR1 is MNHEY and CDR2 is SVGEGT. The CDR3 is 13 amino acids. CDR3 loop: CASRGTSVNEQFF. CDR3 bases: TGTGCCAGCAGGGGGACTAGCGTGAATGAGCAGTTCTTC.

This clonotype was recorded at least ten times. The chain carries TRBV15 and TRBJ2-3; D tentatively fits TRBD1 or TRBD2 (6 bases each). V was pared by 10 bases and J by 3 bases, with 23 bases between. This CDR3 is 16 amino acids long. The germline CDR1 and CDR2 sequences are LNHNV and YYDKDF (reference sequence). The CDR3 here is CASRGGGSTRTDTQYF. CDR3 in DNA: TGTGCCAGCAGAGGAGGGGGGAGTACTAGAACAGATACGCAGTATTTT.

In its sample, this clonotype was seen many times. This chain joins TRBV3-1 and TRBJ2-2, with TRBD1 matching 9 bases. The CDR3 contains 16 residues. CDR1 is LGHDT and CDR2 is YNNKEL in the germline V gene (reference sequence). Unmatched junction bases numbered 6, after V lost 3 bases and J lost 4 bases. DNA of the CDR3: TGTGCCAGCAGCCAGCCGGGACAGGGATTCACCGGGGAGCTGTTTTTT. This sequence encodes CASSQPGQGFTGELFF.

This clonotype occurred many times. The genes are TRBV29-1 and TRBJ2-6, with D perhaps matching TRBD1 (6 bases). This CDR3 has 19 amino acids. Deletions cut 6 bases from V and 0 bases from J, with 24 bases between. Germline V lookup: CDR1 SQVTM, CDR2 ANQGSEA. The CDR3: CSVNGRGLITSSGANVLTF. The CDR3 DNA sequence: TGCAGCGTAAACGGCAGGGGTCTTATTACCAGCTCTGGGGCCAACGTCCTGACTTTC.

This clonotype came up many times. The genes are TRBV11-2 and TRBJ1-4, with D unclear. V dropped 4 bases and J dropped 1 base, with 10 bases sitting between them. Germline assignment: CDR1 SGHAT and CDR2 FQNNGV. The CDR3 extends over 15 amino acids. CDR3 sequence reads: CASSSPAETNEKLFF. The CDR3 DNA reads TGTGCCAGCAGCTCCCCAGCCGAAACTAATGAAAAACTGTTTTTT.

This clonotype was observed many times. The V call is TRBV20-1, the J call TRBJ1-2, with no clear D. CDR3 length equals 13 residues. Germline V gene sequence: CDR1 DFQATT, CDR2 SNEGSKA (reference sequence). Trimming removed 7 bases from V and 0 bases from J, with 12 bases in between. The CDR3 nucleotides are TGCAGTGGGATAGCCACCTCTAACTATGGCTACACCTTC. Its protein is CSGIATSNYGYTF.

This clonotype showed up many times. The J gene is TRBJ1-2, the V gene TRBV5-1, with D possibly matching TRBD1 (6 bases). The length of the CDR3 is 13 residues. Germline assignment: CDR1 SGHRS and CDR2 YFSETQ. V was shortened by 5 bases and J by 3 bases, with 11 bases between the two germline ends. DNA of the CDR3: TGCGCCAGCAGGGGGGCGGGAGACTATGGCTACACCTTC. Amino acid sequence: CASRGAGDYGYTF.

Many counts were recorded for this clonotype. The chain couples TRBV14 to TRBJ2-1; 12 bases agree with TRBD2. Trimming took 1 base from V and 3 from J; bases not matched to a gene: 7. The CDR3 is 18 amino acids. Germline CDR1 SGHDN, CDR2 FVKESK. The CDR3 is CASSQVLAGGRLYNEQFF. CDR3 DNA sequence: TGTGCCAGCAGCCAAGTACTAGCGGGAGGTCGTCTCTACAATGAGCAGTTCTTC. Using reference TRBV14 and TRBJ2-1 for the parts outside the CDR3, the full variable domain is EAGVTQFPSHSVIEKGQTVTLRCDPISGHDNLYWYRRVMGKEIKFLLHFVKESKQDESGMPNNRFLAERTGGTYSTLKVQPAELEDSGVYFCASSQVLAGGRLYNEQFFGPGTRLTVL.

This clonotype was detected many times. The rearrangement links TRBV12-3 or TRBV12-4 to TRBJ2-6; 7 positions agree with TRBD1. V shed 6 bases, J shed 2 bases, and the junction held 1 base outside the gene matches. The CDR3 is 14 residues long. The CDR3 nucleotides are TGTGCCAGCAGAGACAGGGCTGGGGCCAACGTCCTGACTTTC. Translated, it gives CASRDRAGANVLTF.

This clonotype was picked up many times. V gene TRBV29-1 combines with J gene TRBJ2-1, with D maybe TRBD2 (5 bases). Germline assignment: CDR1 SQVTM and CDR2 ANQGSEA. The CDR3 covers 14 residues. The V gene lost 0 bases and the J gene lost 5 bases, with 11 bases spanning the gap. The CDR3 spells CSVEDRVLDNEQFF. The CDR3 DNA sequence: TGCAGCGTTGAAGATCGAGTACTAGACAATGAGCAGTTCTTC.

The table lists this clonotype with many counts. The V and J genes are TRBV10-1 and TRBJ2-1; no clear D gene. Germline CDR1 and CDR2: WNHNN and SYGVQD (reference sequence). This CDR3 is 13 amino acids long. The ends were cut back, 0 bases at V and 7 bases at J, with 7 bases in the middle. The CDR3, as DNA: TGCGCCAGCAGTGAGTCAGGCGAAAATGAGCAGTTCTTC. The encoded protein is CASSESGENEQFF.